This T cell receptor beta chain was found in a study of blood T cell repertoires in COVID-19. About the research overall: COVID-19 samples collected from the United States, Italy and Spain covered acute and convalescent phases. T cells, B-cell-depleted T cells, or PBMCs provided the cDNA or gDNA that served as material.

Method: immunoSEQ multiplex PCR; TCRdb's copy keeps in-frame clones and lacks some. This sample yields around 340,000 clones, of which approximately 82% are seen a single time; 2.5% to 3% belongs to the top ten. CDR3 size: 16 residues. The germline CDR1 and CDR2 sequences are LGHDT and YNNKEL (reference sequence). The V gene end was trimmed by 1 base and the J gene end by 4 bases; junction bases not matched to a gene: 7. The V gene is TRBV3-1 (or the pseudogene TRBV3-2), the J gene TRBJ2-5; 9 bases are shared with TRBD2. This sequence was found in a man in his thirties or forties with active or convalescent COVID-19. The sequenced sample consisted of peripheral blood. The CDR3 nucleotides are TGTGCCAGCAGCCAAGGAAGAAGCGGGGGGCGAGAGACCCAGTACTTC. Protein: CASSQGRSGGRETQYF.